Reported below is one T cell receptor (beta chain). Antigen: not known. The PCR ran on 60 Vbeta and 13 Jbeta primers. Produced via immunoSEQ multiplex PCR; TCRdb's table is partial and in-frame only. This sample has 95,000 to 150,000 clones, with approximately 8% found just once. The V gene's germline CDR1 is SGHKS and CDR2 YYEKEE (reference sequence). The CDR3 spans 14 residues. V gave up 4 bases and J gave up 5 bases, with 12 bases separating them. Healthy bone marrow donors made up the donor group. The data are from a study of cytomegalovirus exposure and HLA in healthy donors. Study outcomes and limitations: Cytomegalovirus-associated status was assigned to 164 TCR beta chains. A later analysis linked a missense variant in DCLRE1C to the trimming of TCR beta V and J genes. Evidence from a later analysis indicated that most CMV-associated TCR beta chains looked HLA-restricted.

This chain links TRBV5-5 with TRBJ1-4; a weak D match, TRBD1 (5 bases). The sample taken for sequencing was PBMCs. This clonotype was sampled from a woman aged 40 to 50 in good health and CMV-seropositive. CDR3 bases: TGTGCCAGCAGCCGACCACAGGAGAATGAAAAACTGTTTTTT. It encodes CASSRPQENEKLFF.